The rows below give T cell receptor beta chains drawn from one sample of a study of T cells after yellow fever vaccination. TCRdb re-called the 5' RACE reads with MiXCR, one entry per CDR3 protein. Of roughly 340,000 distinct CDR3 sequences detected, approximately 4% appear once; the ten largest clones hold roughly 26%. Sample: PBMCs, taken 5 days after the yellow fever booster vaccination. The receptors derive from a man between 18 and 29 years old who received the YFV17D yellow fever vaccine. Both conserved end residues are part of each CDR3. D genes are given only for firm matches. Expanded clones are given a class, and other clones once, few, many or no size at all.

TRBJ2-2 - TRBV28 - CASSLTRGMAGELFF TGTGCCAGCAGTTTAACCAGGGGAATGGCCGGGGAGCTGTTTTTT
TRBJ1-1 - TRBV12-3/TRBV12-4 - CASSQEGGTEAFF TGTGCCAGCAGTCAGGAGGGAGGTACTGAAGCTTTCTTT
TRBJ1-5 - TRBV7-8 - CASSLEAVGRRNQPQHF TGTGCCAGCAGCTTAGAAGCTGTGGGACGGCGCAATCAGCCCCAGCATTTT
TRBJ2-5 TRBD2 TRBV20-1 - CSAQRGQETQYF TGCAGTGCGCAGCGGGGCCAAGAGACCCAGTACTTC
TRBJ2-7 - TRBV5-1 many CASSPAAIILYEQYF TGCGCCAGCAGCCCCGCGGCAATTATCCTGTACGAGCAGTACTTC
TRBJ1-3 - TRBV20-1 few CSAYNGGPGNTIYF TGCAGTGCATACAATGGGGGGCCTGGAAACACCATATATTTT
TRBJ1-4 - TRBV6-6 few CASSGFARLFF TGTGCCAGCAGTGGCTTCGCAAGACTGTTTTTT
TRBJ1-5 - TRBV6-2/TRBV6-3 - CASRLGVDQPQHF TGTGCCAGCCGGCTGGGGGTGGATCAGCCCCAGCATTTT
TRBJ2-2 - TRBV5-1 many CASSLEVGANTGELFF TGCGCCAGCAGCTTGGAGGTCGGGGCGAACACCGGGGAGCTGTTTTTT
TRBJ1-1 - TRBV5-1 few CATSGTPNTEAFF TGCGCCACTTCCGGGACGCCCAACACTGAAGCTTTCTTT
TRBJ1-2 - TRBV4-1 many CASSQDRTSWGYTF TGCGCCAGCAGCCAAGATCGCACCTCGTGGGGCTACACCTTC
TRBJ2-5 - TRBV5-1 - CASSLTTQRGGETQYF TGCGCCAGCAGCTTGACGACTCAGCGAGGGGGGGAGACCCAGTACTTC
TRBJ1-1 TRBD1 TRBV29-1 - CSVDKQGEAEAFF TGCAGCGTTGATAAACAGGGGGAAGCTGAAGCTTTCTTT
TRBJ2-5 - TRBV5-1 few CASSPIWGRETQYF TGCGCCAGCAGCCCAATTTGGGGGCGAGAGACCCAGTACTTC
TRBJ1-4 - TRBV11-1 few CASSLRANAEKLFF TGTGCCAGCAGCTTAAGGGCCAACGCTGAAAAACTGTTTTTT
TRBJ2-4 - TRBV5-1 many CASSLDPRSMKNIQYF TGCGCCAGCAGCTTGGATCCACGAAGTATGAAAAACATTCAGTACTTC
TRBJ1-3 - TRBV27 few CARTTMLNLGVDSGNTIYF TGTGCCAGAACGACTATGTTGAATCTCGGTGTTGACTCTGGAAACACCATATATTTT
TRBJ1-5 - TRBV10-2 few CASSETWGQPQHF TGCGCCAGCAGTGAGACGTGGGGACAGCCCCAGCATTTT
TRBJ1-1 - TRBV4-3 few CASSQETKNTEAFF TGCGCCAGCAGCCAAGAGACCAAGAACACTGAAGCTTTCTTT
TRBJ1-2 TRBD1 TRBV4-1 - CASSQVTGGGYTF TGCGCCAGCAGCCAAGTCACAGGGGGTGGCTACACCTTC
TRBJ2-2 TRBD2 TRBV6-1 - CASSGLAGAGELFF TGTGCCAGCAGTGGGCTAGCGGGGGCCGGGGAGCTGTTTTTT
TRBJ2-5 - TRBV9 many CASSVGPPRETQYF TGTGCCAGCAGCGTGGGGCCCCCGCGGGAGACCCAGTACTTC
TRBJ1-4 - TRBV10-3 few CAISGTIGTNEKLFF TGTGCCATCAGTGGAACTATCGGAACTAATGAAAAACTGTTTTTT
TRBJ2-3 - TRBV5-1 many CASSWGRIGADTQYF TGCGCCAGCAGCTGGGGAAGGATCGGGGCAGATACGCAGTATTTT
TRBJ1-2 - TRBV5-1 many CASSSPLGGLDYGYTF TGCGCCAGCAGCTCCCCCCTTGGGGGGCTTGACTATGGCTACACCTTC
TRBJ2-7 - TRBV18 few CASSPPGHYYEQYF TGTGCCAGCTCACCTCCGGGACATTACTACGAGCAGTACTTC
TRBJ2-3 TRBD2 TRBV5-4 few CASRTRLAGLADTQYF TGTGCCAGCAGGACGAGACTAGCGGGGTTGGCAGATACGCAGTATTTT
TRBJ1-1 - TRBV5-1 many CASSPVPPGPNTEAFF TGCGCCAGCAGCCCGGTTCCCCCGGGACCGAACACTGAAGCTTTCTTT
TRBJ2-5 TRBD2 TRBV9 few CASSPRTSGGASVETQYF TGTGCCAGCAGCCCCCGGACTAGCGGGGGGGCCTCAGTAGAGACCCAGTACTTC
TRBJ2-3 - TRBV5-1 - CASSLYGVSTDTQYF TGCGCCAGCAGCTTGTACGGGGTTAGCACAGATACGCAGTATTTT
TRBJ1-6 - TRBV9 - CASSVGRTAYNSPLHF TGTGCCAGCAGCGTAGGTCGGACAGCGTATAATTCACCCCTCCACTTT
TRBJ1-5 - TRBV20-1 few CSGVGGDQPQHF TGCAGTGGAGTAGGGGGAGATCAGCCCCAGCATTTT
TRBJ2-1 TRBD1 TRBV4-3 few CASSQMGTGSYNEQFF TGCGCCAGCAGCCAGATGGGGACAGGGTCCTACAATGAGCAGTTCTTC
TRBJ1-6 - TRBV5-1 many CASSPGVRGGVDSPLHF TGCGCCAGCAGCCCCGGAGTTCGGGGGGGAGTGGATTCACCCCTCCACTTT
TRBJ2-7 TRBD1 TRBV7-6 few CASRPQQGVGEQYF TGTGCCAGCAGACCTCAACAGGGGGTAGGCGAGCAGTACTTC
TRBJ1-2 - TRBV7-2 few CASSLGAGNYGYTF TGTGCCAGCAGCTTAGGGGCAGGGAACTATGGCTACACCTTC
TRBJ2-6 TRBD2 TRBV5-1 - CASSTRLAGAGANVLTF TGCGCCAGCAGCACGAGACTAGCGGGGGCCGGGGCCAACGTCCTGACTTTC
TRBJ2-5 - TRBV5-1 few CASSYRGRGQQETQYF TGCGCCAGCAGCTACCGGGGGCGGGGCCAGCAAGAGACCCAGTACTTC
TRBJ2-3 - TRBV7-2 many CASSPRGAADTQYF TGTGCCAGCAGCCCCAGGGGGGCCGCAGATACGCAGTATTTT
TRBJ1-2 - TRBV7-8 - CASSLAQGTYGYTF TGTGCCAGCAGCTTAGCGCAGGGGACCTATGGCTACACCTTC
TRBJ2-3 TRBD2 TRBV20-1 many CSAGSGGTSDTQYF TGCAGTGCAGGTAGCGGGGGGACCTCCGATACGCAGTATTTT
TRBJ2-1 - TRBV7-2 many CASSLKASSYNEQFF TGTGCCAGCAGCCTCAAGGCCTCCTCCTACAATGAGCAGTTCTTC
TRBJ2-3 - TRBV29-1 many CSVGWRVDTQYF TGCAGCGTTGGGTGGCGTGTAGATACGCAGTATTTT
TRBJ2-1 TRBD2 TRBV4-1 - CASSQATSGYNEQFF TGCGCCAGCAGCCAAGCGACTAGCGGGTACAATGAGCAGTTCTTC
TRBJ2-5 - TRBV25-1 few CASSELEVLQETQYF TGTGCCAGCAGTGAATTGGAGGTCCTCCAAGAGACCCAGTACTTC
TRBJ2-7 TRBD1 TRBV7-6 few CASSLASGGSYEQYF TGTGCCAGCAGCTTAGCGTCAGGGGGATCCTACGAGCAGTACTTC
TRBJ2-3 TRBD1 TRBV6-5 few CASSTGTGAVDTQYF TGTGCCAGCAGTACCGGGACAGGGGCGGTAGATACGCAGTATTTT
TRBJ1-1 - TRBV7-2 many CASSLVGGAEAFF TGTGCCAGCAGCTTGGTGGGGGGCGCGGAAGCTTTCTTT
TRBJ2-7 - TRBV7-9 - CASSLAHRSGLTPYEQYF TGTGCCAGCAGCTTAGCCCACAGGAGCGGACTTACACCCTACGAGCAGTACTTC
TRBJ1-2 - TRBV5-1 - CASSPDLQDGYTF TGCGCCAGCAGCCCGGACCTTCAGGATGGCTACACCTTC